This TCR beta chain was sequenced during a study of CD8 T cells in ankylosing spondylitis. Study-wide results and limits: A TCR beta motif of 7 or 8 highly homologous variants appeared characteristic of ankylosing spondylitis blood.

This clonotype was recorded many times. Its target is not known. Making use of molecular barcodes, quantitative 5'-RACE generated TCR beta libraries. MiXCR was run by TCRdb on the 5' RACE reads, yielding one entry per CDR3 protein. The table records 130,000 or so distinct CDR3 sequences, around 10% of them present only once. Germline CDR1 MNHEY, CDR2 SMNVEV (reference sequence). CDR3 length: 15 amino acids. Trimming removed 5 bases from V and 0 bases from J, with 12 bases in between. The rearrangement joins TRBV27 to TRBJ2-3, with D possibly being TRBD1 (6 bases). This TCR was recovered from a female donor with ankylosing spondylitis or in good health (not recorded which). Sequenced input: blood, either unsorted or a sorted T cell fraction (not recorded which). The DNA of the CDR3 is TGTGCCAGCAGTCGACAGGCACCTAGCACAGATACGCAGTATTTT. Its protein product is CASSRQAPSTDTQYF.